This T cell receptor (beta chain) was found in a study of monozygotic twins with inflammatory bowel disease. Following a re-call of the 5' RACE reads, TCRdb has one entry per CDR3 protein and lacks DNA. The clone table shows around 230,000 distinct CDR3 sequences, with the ten largest holding approximately 1.6%. Germline V gene sequence: CDR1 MNHEY, CDR2 SVGAGI. This CDR3 is built from 16 residues. This sequence was found in a human donor with ulcerative colitis or Crohn's disease, or a healthy co-twin of an affected twin (not recorded which). Sequenced sample: blood. The chain joins TRBV6-5 to TRBJ1-2. CDR3: CASSYGEAAGNYGYTF.